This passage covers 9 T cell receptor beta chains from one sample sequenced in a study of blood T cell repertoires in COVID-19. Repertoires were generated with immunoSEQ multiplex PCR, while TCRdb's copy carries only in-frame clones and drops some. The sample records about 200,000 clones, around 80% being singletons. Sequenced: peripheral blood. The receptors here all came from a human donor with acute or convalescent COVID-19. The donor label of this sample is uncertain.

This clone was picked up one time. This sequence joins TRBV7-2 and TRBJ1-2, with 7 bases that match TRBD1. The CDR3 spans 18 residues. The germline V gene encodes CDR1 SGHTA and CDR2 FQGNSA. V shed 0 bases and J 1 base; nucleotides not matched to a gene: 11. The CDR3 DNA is TGTGCCAGCAGCTTAGCGAGACAGGGACTCACCCTTAACTATGGCTACACCTTC. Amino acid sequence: CASSLARQGLTLNYGYTF.

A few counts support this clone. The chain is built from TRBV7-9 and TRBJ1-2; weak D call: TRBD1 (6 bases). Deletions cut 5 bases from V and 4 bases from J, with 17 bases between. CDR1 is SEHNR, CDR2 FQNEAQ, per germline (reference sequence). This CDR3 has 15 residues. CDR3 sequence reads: CASSPSPGTLYGYTF. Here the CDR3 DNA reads TGTGCCAGCAGCCCAAGTCCCGGGACACTCTATGGCTACACCTTC.

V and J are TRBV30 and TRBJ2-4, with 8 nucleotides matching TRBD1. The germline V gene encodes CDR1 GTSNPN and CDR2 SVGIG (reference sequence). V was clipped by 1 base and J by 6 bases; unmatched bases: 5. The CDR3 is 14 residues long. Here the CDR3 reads CAWSGDTGGNIQYF. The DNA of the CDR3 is TGTGCCTGGAGTGGGGACACAGGGGGAAACATTCAGTACTTC.

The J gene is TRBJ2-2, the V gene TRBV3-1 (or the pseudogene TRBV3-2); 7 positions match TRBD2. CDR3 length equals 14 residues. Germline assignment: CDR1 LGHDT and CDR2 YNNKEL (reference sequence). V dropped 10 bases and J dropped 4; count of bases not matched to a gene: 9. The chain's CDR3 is CATVGGSSTGELFF. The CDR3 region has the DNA TGTGCCACCGTGGGCGGGAGCTCCACCGGGGAGCTGTTTTTT.

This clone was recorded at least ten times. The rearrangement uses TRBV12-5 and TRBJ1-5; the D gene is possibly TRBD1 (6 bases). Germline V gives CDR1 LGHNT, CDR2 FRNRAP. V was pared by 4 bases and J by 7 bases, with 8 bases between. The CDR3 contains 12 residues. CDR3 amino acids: CASGSGVQPQHF. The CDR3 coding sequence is TGTGCTAGTGGTTCAGGGGTGCAGCCCCAGCATTTT. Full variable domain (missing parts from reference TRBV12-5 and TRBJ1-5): DARVTQTPRHKVTEMGQEVTMRCQPILGHNTVFWYRQTMMQGLELLAYFRNRAPLDDSGMPKDRFSAEMPDATLATLKIQPSEPRDSAVYFCASGSGVQPQHFGDGTRLSIL.

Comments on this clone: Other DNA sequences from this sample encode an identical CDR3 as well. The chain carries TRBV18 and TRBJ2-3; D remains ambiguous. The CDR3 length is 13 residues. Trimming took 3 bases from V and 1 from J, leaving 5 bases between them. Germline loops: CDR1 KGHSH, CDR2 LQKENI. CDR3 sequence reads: CASSPPGTDTQYF. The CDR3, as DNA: TGTGCCAGCTCACCCCCCGGCACAGATACGCAGTATTTT.

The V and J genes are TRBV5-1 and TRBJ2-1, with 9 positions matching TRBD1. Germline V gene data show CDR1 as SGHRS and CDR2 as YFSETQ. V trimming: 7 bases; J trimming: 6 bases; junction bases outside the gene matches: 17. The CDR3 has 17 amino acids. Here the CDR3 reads CASLGGTGLMAGNEQFF. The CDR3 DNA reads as TGCGCCAGCTTGGGGGGGACAGGGTTGATGGCAGGCAATGAGCAGTTCTTC.

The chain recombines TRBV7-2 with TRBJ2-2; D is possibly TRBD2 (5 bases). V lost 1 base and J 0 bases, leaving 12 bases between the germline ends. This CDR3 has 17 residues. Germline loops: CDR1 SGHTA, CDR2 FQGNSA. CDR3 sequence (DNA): TGTGCCAGCAGCTTAGTTGGAGGTGGTACGAACACCGGGGAGCTGTTTTTT. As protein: CASSLVGGGTNTGELFF. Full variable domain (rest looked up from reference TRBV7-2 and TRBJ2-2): GAGVSQSPSNKVTEKGKDVELRCDPISGHTALYWYRQSLGQGLEFLIYFQGNSAPDKSGLPSDRFSAERTGGSVSTLTIQRTQQEDSAVYLCASSLVGGGTNTGELFFGEGSRLTVL.

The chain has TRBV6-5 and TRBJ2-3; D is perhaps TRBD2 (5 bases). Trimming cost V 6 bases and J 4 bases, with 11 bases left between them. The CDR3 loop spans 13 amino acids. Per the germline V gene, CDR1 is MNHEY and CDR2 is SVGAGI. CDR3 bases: TGTGCCAGCAGCCCCCCCGGGGCAGATACGCAGTATTTT. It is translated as CASSPPGADTQYF.